The clone carrying this T cell receptor (beta chain) was detected once. With 2 bases removed from V and 1 base from J, the gap between germline ends came to 9 bases. The CDR3 extends over 15 amino acids. The germline CDR1 and CDR2 sequences are MNHNS and SASEGT. Healthy bone marrow donors supplied every sample. This entry comes from a study of cytomegalovirus exposure and HLA in healthy donors. Primers for the PCR totalled 60 Vbeta and 13 Jbeta. The method was immunoSEQ multiplex PCR; TCRdb's version includes in-frame clones alone and lacks a portion of them. The sample includes approximately 81,000 clones, approximately 88% of them seen just once.

The source material was PBMCs. The clonotype was recovered from a woman aged 45 to 65 in good health and CMV-seronegative. The V gene is TRBV6-1, the J gene TRBJ2-1; D not resolved. The CDR3 protein is CASSEQVLSYNEQFF. The CDR3 DNA follows: TGTGCCAGCAGTGAACAGGTTCTATCCTACAATGAGCAGTTCTTC.